This T cell receptor (beta chain) appears in the sequencing data of a study of blood T cell repertoires in COVID-19. The wider study: Specimens from acute and convalescent COVID-19 originated in the United States, Italy and Spain. Sample material is recorded as cDNA or gDNA derived from T cells, B-cell-depleted T cells, or PBMCs.

The sample holds a few counts of this clone. In the original processing: Amplification of reference gene primers provided the estimated nucleated cell counts. This table comes from immunoSEQ multiplex PCR, and its TCRdb copy is limited to in-frame clones, with some not included. That table gives V, J and clone size, and the DNA gave D and trimming. The data hold 400,000 to 500,000 clones, with approximately 90% observed a single time. The specimen sequenced was peripheral blood. This sequence originates from a woman aged 25-40 years with active or convalescent COVID-19.

The CDR3 coding sequence is TGTGCCAGCAGTTCCGGGACAACCTACGAGCAGTACTTC. Protein sequence: CASSSGTTYEQYF. The chain combines TRBV5-4 with TRBJ2-7; D possibly corresponds to TRBD1 (6 bases). V was clipped by 5 bases and J by 2 bases, with 11 bases between them. The CDR3 is 13 amino acids. Germline assignment: CDR1 SGHNT and CDR2 YYREEE (reference sequence).